These 3 T cell receptor beta chains were all obtained from the same sample, sequenced in a study of shared clonotypes between healthy human individuals. The assay was immunoSEQ multiplex PCR, and TCRdb's table has in-frame clones only and misses some. The data hold approximately 2,000,000 clones, with roughly 92% observed a single time. Material: naive CD4+ T cells from PBMCs. Stated subset: CD45RA+ positively selected. The origin of the receptors is a man aged 18 to 29 in good health. Some clones in this sample may be carry-over from other donors' samples.

The chain recombines TRBV7-3 with TRBJ2-7; 12 bases match TRBD2. This CDR3 spans 20 amino acids. The germline gives CDR1 SGHTA, CDR2 FQGTGA. V lost 3 bases to trimming and J lost 1 base; unmatched junction nucleotides: 16. The CDR3 nucleotides read TGTGCCAGCAGCTTTTATGCGGGTGTGAACGGGACTAGCGGGTCCTACGAGCAGTACTTC. This gives the protein CASSFYAGVNGTSGSYEQYF.

This clone was seen just once. The chain joins TRBV6-6 to TRBJ1-2; 11 bases align to TRBD1. V lost 5 bases to trimming and J lost 7 bases; unmatched junction nucleotides: 9. The germline gives CDR1 MNHNY, CDR2 SVGAGI (reference sequence). The CDR3 sequence is 15 residues long. The CDR3 spells CASSPGQGALSGYTF. The CDR3 nucleotides are TGTGCCAGCAGTCCCGGACAGGGGGCGCTTAGTGGCTACACCTTC.

DNA for the CDR3: TGCGCCAGCAGCTCACAGGGGTTAGGCACCGGGGAGCTGTTTTTT. Its translation: CASSSQGLGTGELFF. The chain links TRBV5-1 to TRBJ2-2; 7 positions agree with TRBD1. The CDR3 spans 15 residues. V lost 3 bases to trimming and J lost 4 bases; unmatched junction nucleotides: 6. Germline assignment: CDR1 SGHRS and CDR2 YFSETQ.